The present entry profiles one T cell receptor beta chain with its context. There is no known antigen for this receptor. No per-base quality is available; no much larger clone lies one base away. The method was the immunoSEQ multiplex PCR assay. In TCRdb, the immuneACCESS table is reduced to in-frame sequences with V and J assigned. These tables do not hold every clone; where another copy was compared, an unresolved V gene accounts for under half, and the others remain unexplained. The sample table records 100,000 to 150,000 clones; 92% of these occur just once. The ten largest account for roughly 2.1% of the sample. CDR1 and CDR2, per the germline V gene (reference sequence), are SGHKS and YYEKEE. Ends trimmed: V by 4 bases, J by 9 bases; bases unmatched to a gene: 5. The CDR3 numbers 14 residues from cysteine through phenylalanine. The entry retains the CDR3 DNA only, 42 bases that are in frame from base 1.

The data stem from a study of control samples from healthy donors and cancer patients (dated by TCRdb to 2019 to 2021). This clonotype was obtained from a woman aged 50 to 60 in good health. The sample comprised blood. The chain couples TRBV5-5 to TRBJ1-6; TRBD1 agrees with 9 junctional bases. The CDR3 amino acid sequence is: CASSETGGGSPLHF. The DNA sequence is as follows: TGTGCCAGCAGCGAGACAGGGGGGGGTTCACCCCTCCACTTT.